The T cell receptor beta chain described here comes from a study of CD8 T cells in Susac syndrome (dated by TCRdb to about 2019). Background for the entire study: Of the Susac syndrome patients who were sequenced, under 10 were in clinical remission while about six had clinically active disease. At blood withdrawal, Susac syndrome patients were therapy-naive, treated with corticosteroids (with IVIg additionally given to some), or treated with IVIg alone. The study used repertoire sequencing to test whether antigen drove CD8+ T cell activation and differentiation in Susac syndrome. The study at large found these results: The CD4+ T cell repertoire of patients with Susac syndrome showed no detectable clonal expansion. The number of individuals in the TCR sequencing and HLA analysis was acknowledged as relatively small.

The CDR3 measures 14 amino acids from cysteine to phenylalanine. Only the CDR3 region is kept as DNA, spanning 42 bases read in frame from base 1. Trimming at the junction amounts to 3 bases on V and 4 bases on J, and the germline ends lie 12 bases apart. The germline V gene (reference sequence) specifies SEHNR as CDR1 and FQNEAQ as CDR2. Peripheral blood CD8+ and CD4+ T cells from healthy donors, Susac syndrome patients and multiple sclerosis patients were profiled by high-throughput TCR beta sequencing. Recently defined diagnostic criteria for definite or probable disease were met by the Susac syndrome patients. Bulk CD8+ and CD4+ T cells were purified by magnetic negative isolation, whereas CD8+ TEMRA cells were enriched by FACS. Blood was drawn into EDTA tubes, processed within 24 hours, and PBMCs were isolated by density gradient centrifugation. PBMCs intended for TCR sequencing were frozen in liquid nitrogen and were later thawed in a 37 degrees C water bath. The sorted or isolated CD4+, CD8+ and CD8+ TEMRA cells reached a purity of at least 90%.

RNA was extracted with the RNeasy kit and roughly 0.5 to 1 ug was reverse transcribed using random hexamers. The immunoSEQ multiplex PCR assay, which covers 54 Vbeta and 13 Jbeta segments, was used to amplify TCR beta CDR3 regions. Bias from PCR amplification was corrected by using a synthetic template baseline for primer optimization and for computational correction. The original pipeline was this. Only productive sequences were kept, with reads annotated to V, D and J genes according to IMGT and analyzed in immunoSEQ Analyzer. Clonality was computed as one minus Shannon entropy normalized by log2 of the number of productive unique sequences. For each patient and control, public and private clones were evaluated among the 100 most prevalent clones. Susac-specific clones were defined as absent from healthy and MS cohorts, roughly 1,100 published viral clones and other ImmuneACCESS disease sequences. TCRdb itself trimmed the public reads at Q25 with fastp, ran MiXCR and retained productive beta chains. Each entry merges the rows of one CDR3 protein and shows their most common DNA and genes. V and J calls and clone size were set by TCRdb, not the authors. The table for this sample lists some 96,000 distinct CDR3 sequences; 90% to 95% of them were counted only once. About 0.3% of the sample goes to the ten largest clones.

To note about this clonotype: Its antigen remains unidentified. Base qualities are not recorded, but no much larger clone differs from it by a single base.

The specimen sequenced was CD4+ T cells from PBMCs. This receptor was obtained from a human donor with Susac syndrome. The rearrangement joined TRBV7-9 to TRBJ1-2; there is no confident call for the D gene. This receptor carries the CDR3 CASSFSAVIYGYTF. DNA sequence: TGTGCCAGCAGCTTTAGCGCGGTTATCTATGGCTACACCTTC.